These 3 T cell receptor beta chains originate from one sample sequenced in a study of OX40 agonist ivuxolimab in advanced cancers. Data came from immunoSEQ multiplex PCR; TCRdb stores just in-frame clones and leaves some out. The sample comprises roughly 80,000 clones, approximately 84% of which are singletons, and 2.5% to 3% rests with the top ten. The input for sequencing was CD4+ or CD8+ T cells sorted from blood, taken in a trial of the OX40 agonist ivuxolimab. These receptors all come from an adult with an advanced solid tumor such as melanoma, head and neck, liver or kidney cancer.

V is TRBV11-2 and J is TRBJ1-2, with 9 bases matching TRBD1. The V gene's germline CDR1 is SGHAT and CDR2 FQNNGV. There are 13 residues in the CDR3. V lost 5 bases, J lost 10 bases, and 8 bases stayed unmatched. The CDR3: CASSPDRDRAYTF. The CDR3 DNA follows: TGTGCCAGCAGCCCCGACCGGGACAGGGCCTACACCTTC. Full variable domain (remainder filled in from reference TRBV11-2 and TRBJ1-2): EAGVAQSPRYKIIEKRQSVAFWCNPISGHATLYWYQQILGQGPKLLIQFQNNGVVDDSQLPKDRFSAERLKGVDSTLKIQPAKLEDSAVYLCASSPDRDRAYTFGSGTRLTVV.

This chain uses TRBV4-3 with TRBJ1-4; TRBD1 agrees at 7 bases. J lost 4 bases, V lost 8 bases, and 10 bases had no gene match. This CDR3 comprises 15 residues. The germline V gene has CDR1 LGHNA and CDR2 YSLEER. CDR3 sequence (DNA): TGCGCCAGCTCCGCCGCGGGACAGCATAATGAAAAACTGTTTTTT. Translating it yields CASSAAGQHNEKLFF.

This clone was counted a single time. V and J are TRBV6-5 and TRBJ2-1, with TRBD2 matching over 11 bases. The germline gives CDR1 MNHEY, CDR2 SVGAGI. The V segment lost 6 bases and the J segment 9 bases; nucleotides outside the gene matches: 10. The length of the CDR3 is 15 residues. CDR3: CASRNSGGAIGEQFF. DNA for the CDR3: TGTGCCAGCAGGAATAGCGGGGGGGCGATCGGTGAGCAGTTCTTC.